The 31 T cell receptor beta chains reported below all come from one sample, sequenced in a study of cytomegalovirus exposure and HLA in healthy donors. 13 Jbeta primers and 60 Vbeta primers were used for the PCR. This table comes from immunoSEQ multiplex PCR, and its TCRdb copy is limited to in-frame clones, with some not included. The data show 130,000 to 150,000 clones, approximately 82% seen once. The sequenced material came from PBMCs. The receptor set was obtained from a woman aged 60-70 years in good health and CMV-seropositive.

The chain carries TRBV19 and TRBJ2-1, with TRBD2 as a possible D gene (5 bases). The V gene lost 5 bases and the J gene lost 7 bases, with 9 bases spanning the gap. CDR3 length: 12 residues. The germline V gene has CDR1 LNHDA and CDR2 SQIVND (reference sequence). This CDR3 reads CASSFGLNEQFF. Written as DNA, the CDR3 is TGTGCCAGTAGTTTCGGACTGAATGAGCAGTTCTTC.

The V gene is TRBV30, the J gene TRBJ1-1; no firm D call. V lost 4 bases, J lost 11 bases, and 17 bases lay in between. Germline assignment: CDR1 GTSNPN and CDR2 SVGIG (reference sequence). This CDR3 is 12 amino acids long. As DNA, the CDR3 is TGTGCCTGGATTTCGGTTCGGTTTGTGGCTTTCTTT. Amino acid sequence: CAWISVRFVAFF. The whole variable domain, remainder taken from reference TRBV30 and TRBJ1-1, is SQTIHQWPATLVQPVGSPLSLECTVEGTSNPNLYWYRQAAGRGLQLLFYSVGIGQISSEVPQNLSASRPQDRQFILSSKKLLLSDSGFYLCAWISVRFVAFFGQGTRLTVV.

The rearrangement joins TRBV7-3 to TRBJ1-6, with D perhaps TRBD1 (6 bases). CDR3 length equals 15 residues. In germline, CDR1 is SGHTA, CDR2 FQGTGA. Between the trimmed V and J ends, which lost 2 bases and 7 bases, there was a span of 12 bases. CDR3: CASSLGTGRNSPLHF. CDR3 in DNA: TGTGCCAGCAGCTTAGGTACAGGGCGAAATTCACCCCTCCACTTT. Full variable domain (remainder filled in from reference TRBV7-3 and TRBJ1-6): GAGVSQTPSNKVTEKGKYVELRCDPISGHTALYWYRQSLGQGPEFLIYFQGTGAADDSGLPNDRFFAVRPEGSVSTLKIQRTERGDSAVYLCASSLGTGRNSPLHFGNGTRLTVT.

This sequence joins TRBV7-2 and TRBJ2-7; 10 bases are shared with TRBD2. The germline gives CDR1 SGHTA, CDR2 FQGNSA. The CDR3 extends over 14 amino acids. V shed 7 bases, J shed 2 bases, and the junction held 5 bases outside the gene matches. CDR3 nucleotide sequence: TGTGCCAGCAAGACCGGGACTAGCGCCTACGAGCAGTACTTC. Translation: CASKTGTSAYEQYF.

The table lists this clone with a count of one. V is TRBV7-9 and J is TRBJ2-7; D gene uncertain. This CDR3 is 14 amino acids long. CDR1 and CDR2 (germline): SEHNR, FQNEAQ (reference sequence). Trimming took off 1 base at V and 2 bases at J, with 9 bases between the two ends. In DNA form, the CDR3 reads TGTGCCAGCAGCTTAGGCCCAGAAGCCTACGAGCAGTACTTC. It yields the protein CASSLGPEAYEQYF.

The V gene is TRBV20-1, the J gene TRBJ1-2; no definite D call. Germline CDR1 reads DFQATT; CDR2 reads SNEGSKA (reference sequence). Trimming cost V 3 bases and J 6 bases, with 8 bases left between them. The CDR3 covers 11 residues. This CDR3 is CSARGSHGYTF. DNA of the CDR3: TGCAGTGCTAGGGGCAGTCATGGCTACACCTTC.

This clone was recorded a few times. This chain uses TRBV5-1 with TRBJ2-5, with D unclear. Trimming left V 0 bases short and J 2 bases short, with 11 bases between. The germline V gene has CDR1 SGHRS and CDR2 YFSETQ. The CDR3 length is 15 residues. This CDR3 is CASSLASRFQETQYF. The DNA of the CDR3 is TGCGCCAGCAGCTTGGCCTCCAGGTTTCAAGAGACCCAGTACTTC.

The J gene is TRBJ2-1, the V gene TRBV30, with D perhaps matching TRBD1 (6 bases). CDR3 length equals 16 residues. Looked up from germline, CDR1 is GTSNPN and CDR2 is SVGIG (reference sequence). Trimming removed 3 bases from V and 5 bases from J, with 20 bases in between. CDR3 DNA: TGTGCCTGGAGGAAGGTGCCCGACAGGAGGCACAATGAGCAGTTCTTC. Translation gives CAWRKVPDRRHNEQFF.

Details on this clone: The DNA is omitted, as the CDR3 cannot be located on it reliably, and the CDR3 follows TCRdb's listing. V and J are TRBV2 and TRBJ1-1. The germline V gene encodes CDR1 SNHLY and CDR2 FYNNEI. Ends included, the CDR3 has 13 residues. Here the CDR3 reads CASFGPGRTEAFF.

The genes are TRBV7-2 and TRBJ2-7, with 10 positions matching TRBD1. This CDR3 comprises 17 residues. Germline trimming cut 1 base from V and 0 bases from J; bases unmatched to any gene: 6. CDR1 is SGHTA and CDR2 is FQGNSA in the germline V gene. The DNA for the CDR3 is TGTGCCAGCAGCTTAGAGGGGGGACAGGGGAGCTCCTACGAGCAGTACTTC. Amino acid sequence: CASSLEGGQGSSYEQYF.

The genes are TRBV19 and TRBJ2-5; 10 bases align to TRBD1. Germline lookup yields CDR1 LNHDA and CDR2 SQIVND (reference sequence). CDR3 size: 15 residues. After removal of 5 bases from V and 3 bases from J, the junction contained 6 bases not matched to a gene. Here the CDR3 reads CASSYVGTGEETQYF. DNA of the CDR3: TGTGCCAGTAGTTATGTAGGGACAGGGGAAGAGACCCAGTACTTC.

The rearrangement uses TRBV28 and TRBJ2-4; 9 nucleotides align to TRBD1. Germline V CDR1 and CDR2: MDHEN, SYDVKM. Germline trimming cut 5 bases from V and 0 bases from J; bases unmatched to any gene: 11. The CDR3 contains 18 residues. CDR3 nucleotides: TGTGCCAGCAGTACCCCCGACAGGGGGGGAATAGCCAAAAACATTCAGTACTTC. Translation gives CASSTPDRGGIAKNIQYF.

The table lists this clone with a few counts. This chain links TRBV2 with TRBJ2-2; no clear D. CDR1 and CDR2 (germline): SNHLY, FYNNEI. There are 13 residues in the CDR3. Deletions cut 6 bases from V and 6 bases from J, with 11 bases between. CDR3 residues: CASRPVQPGELFF. The CDR3 coding sequence is TGTGCCAGCAGACCGGTCCAACCCGGGGAGCTGTTTTTT.

CDR3 amino acids: CSVYSGDTQYF. As DNA, the CDR3 is TGCAGCGTTTATTCGGGGGATACGCAGTATTTT. The V call is TRBV29-1, the J call TRBJ2-3; TRBD2 might be the D (5 bases). The CDR3 has 11 amino acids. CDR1 and CDR2 (germline): SQVTM, ANQGSEA. The germline V and J ends were trimmed by 5 bases and 6 bases, with 9 bases remaining between them.

This clone was counted a few times. V is TRBV6-5 and J is TRBJ2-1; D not resolved. Trimming pared 0 bases from V and 0 bases from J, leaving 6 bases between. The CDR3 has 15 amino acids. From germline, CDR1 is MNHEY and CDR2 SVGAGI. CDR3 sequence (DNA): TGTGCCAGCAGTTACTCTTGGAGCTCCTACAATGAGCAGTTCTTC. Translated, it gives CASSYSWSSYNEQFF.

The J gene is TRBJ2-7, the V gene TRBV6-6; 10 bases are shared with TRBD2. CDR3 length equals 13 residues. CDR1 and CDR2 from the germline V gene are MNHNY and SVGAGI (reference sequence). V was pared by 6 bases and J by 6 bases, with 5 bases of the junction left unmatched. The DNA of the CDR3 is TGTGCCAGCAGACCGCTAGCGGGAGTCGAGCAGTACTTC. Translated: CASRPLAGVEQYF.

The chain uses TRBV6-5 and TRBJ1-1; tentative D call: TRBD1 (5 bases). Between the trimmed V and J ends, which lost 5 bases and 5 bases, there was a span of 18 bases. The CDR3 is 15 amino acids. Germline V gene lookup returns CDR1 MNHEY and CDR2 SVGAGI. The CDR3 loop is CASSHPQLGQTEAFF. For the CDR3, the DNA is TGTGCCAGCAGTCACCCCCAATTAGGACAAACTGAAGCTTTCTTT.

V and J are TRBV19 and TRBJ1-1; 8 bases map to TRBD1. V lost 4 bases and J lost 6; bases outside the gene matches: 7. The CDR3 extends over 14 amino acids. Germline V gives CDR1 LNHDA, CDR2 SQIVND (reference sequence). The CDR3, as DNA: TGTGCCAGTAGTACCCCACAGGGGGTATCTGAAGCTTTCTTT. Its translation is CASSTPQGVSEAFF.

The chain carries TRBV29-1 and TRBJ2-7, with D unclear. The CDR3 is 12 amino acids. Trimming cost V 7 bases and J 3 bases, with 13 bases left between them. Germline V CDR1 and CDR2: SQVTM, ANQGSEA. The CDR3 loop reads CSAETSSYEQYF. Written as DNA, the CDR3 is TGCAGCGCTGAGACAAGCAGCTACGAGCAGTACTTC.

The CDR3 loop is CASGGYISYEQYF. CDR3 nucleotides: TGTGCCAGCGGAGGTTACATTTCCTACGAGCAGTACTTC. This chain joins TRBV2 and TRBJ2-5; weak D call: TRBD2 (5 bases). The J call may be in error: the DNA end matches TRBJ2-7 better. This CDR3 has 13 amino acids. The germline V gene has CDR1 SNHLY and CDR2 FYNNEI.

The V gene is TRBV6-5, the J gene TRBJ1-2; the D gene is possibly TRBD1 (5 bases). With 6 bases removed from V and 4 bases from J, the gap between germline ends came to 12 bases. Per the germline V gene, CDR1 is MNHEY and CDR2 is SVGAGI. The CDR3 loop spans 13 amino acids. Here the CDR3 reads CASRAGGIYGYTF. CDR3 DNA sequence: TGTGCCAGCAGGGCCGGGGGGATCTATGGCTACACCTTC.

The rearrangement uses TRBV7-9 and TRBJ2-5; the D gene is possibly TRBD2 (5 bases). There are 14 residues in the CDR3. Germline V lookup: CDR1 SEHNR, CDR2 FQNEAQ (reference sequence). Trimming removed 2 bases from V and 3 bases from J, with 10 bases in between. CDR3 amino acids: CASSLLSAEETQYF. The CDR3 DNA reads TGTGCCAGCAGCTTACTCTCAGCGGAAGAGACCCAGTACTTC.

This clone has only one observation. This chain joins TRBV5-1 and TRBJ2-3, with TRBD2 matching over 12 bases. The trim removed 0 bases at V and 2 bases at J, leaving 4 bases unmatched. Germline CDR1 and CDR2: SGHRS and YFSETQ. The CDR3 covers 17 residues. The CDR3 region is CASSLDGLAGPTDTQYF. DNA of the CDR3: TGCGCCAGCAGCTTGGACGGACTAGCGGGGCCCACAGATACGCAGTATTTT.

In its sample, this clone was seen a few times. V and J are TRBV5-6 and TRBJ2-1; TRBD2 matches 12 bases. The CDR3 is 16 amino acids. Germline V CDR1 and CDR2: SGHDT, YYEEEE. Trimming cost V 4 bases and J 6 bases; bases outside gene matches: 8. The CDR3 DNA is TGTGCCAGCAGCCCAAAGACTAGCGGGAGTAGCAATGAGCAGTTCTTC. It translates to CASSPKTSGSSNEQFF.

This chain's CDR3 is CASSQEPPSSYNSPLHF. The CDR3 DNA reads TGCGCCAGCAGCCAAGAGCCCCCTAGCTCCTATAATTCACCCCTCCACTTT. The chain uses TRBV4-1 and TRBJ1-6; no definite D call. With 0 bases removed from V and 0 bases from J, the gap between germline ends came to 9 bases. The germline V gene encodes CDR1 MGHRA and CDR2 YSYEKL. CDR3 size: 17 residues.

The gene calls are TRBV30 and TRBJ2-5, with D possibly matching TRBD2 (5 bases). Germline lookup yields CDR1 GTSNPN and CDR2 SVGIG (reference sequence). Trimming shortened V by 0 bases and J by 0 bases, and 17 bases separated the two germline ends. CDR3 length equals 17 residues. CDR3 DNA sequence: TGTGCCTGGAGTGTACCCCGGACTGCCCGGTACCAAGAGACCCAGTACTTC. This codes for CAWSVPRTARYQETQYF.

V is TRBV27 and J is TRBJ2-2, with 10 bases fitting TRBD2. This CDR3 has 15 residues. J was trimmed by 4 bases and V by 6 bases; bases with no gene match: 5. Germline CDR1 and CDR2: MNHEY and SMNVEV (reference sequence). The CDR3 protein is CASRLAGGLTGELFF. Here the CDR3 DNA reads TGTGCCAGCAGGTTAGCGGGAGGTCTCACCGGGGAGCTGTTTTTT.

The V call is TRBV11-2, the J call TRBJ2-1; D is perhaps TRBD2 (5 bases). The V gene's germline CDR1 is SGHAT and CDR2 FQNNGV. The CDR3 extends over 14 amino acids. Trimming cost V 8 bases and J 12 bases, with 23 bases left between them. The CDR3 nucleotides read TGTGCCAGCGCCCCAACCGGGGTCCAACGGTCGCAGTTCTTC. Translating gives CASAPTGVQRSQFF.

The V gene is TRBV1, the J gene TRBJ2-7; the table's D call of TRBD2 was not tested on the DNA. TRBV1 is shown as a pseudogene. The CDR3 extends over 15 amino acids. This CDR3 reads CTSSHEPSQSYEQYF. The CDR3 DNA reads as TGCACCAGCAGCCACGAACCTAGCCAATCCTACGAGCAGTACTTC.

The genes are TRBV7-9 and TRBJ1-2; D uncertain. CDR1 is SEHNR and CDR2 is FQNEAQ in the germline V gene (reference sequence). V gave up 0 bases and J gave up 3 bases, with 14 bases separating them. The CDR3 is made up of 16 amino acids. This chain's CDR3 is CASSLALWSEDYGYTF. The CDR3 DNA reads as TGTGCCAGCAGCTTAGCGCTGTGGAGTGAGGACTATGGCTACACCTTC.

The sample holds one count of this clone. This sequence joins TRBV11-3 and TRBJ2-3; 10 nucleotides align to TRBD2. This CDR3 is 18 amino acids long. The germline V gene has CDR1 SGHNT and CDR2 YENEEA. V trimming: 2 bases; J trimming: 3 bases; junction bases outside the gene matches: 11. The CDR3 here is CASSLRGTSGTTTDTQYF. CDR3 DNA sequence: TGTGCCAGCAGCTTAAGAGGCACTAGCGGGACTACTACAGATACGCAGTATTTT.